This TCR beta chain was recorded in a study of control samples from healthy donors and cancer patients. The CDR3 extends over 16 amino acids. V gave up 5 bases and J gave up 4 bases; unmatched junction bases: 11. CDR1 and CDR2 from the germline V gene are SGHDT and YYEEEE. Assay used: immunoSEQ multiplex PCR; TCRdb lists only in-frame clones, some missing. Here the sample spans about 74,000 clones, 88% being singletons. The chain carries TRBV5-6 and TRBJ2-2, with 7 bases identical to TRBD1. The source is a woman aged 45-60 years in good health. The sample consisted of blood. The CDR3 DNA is TGTGCCAGCAGGGAGCAGGGGGTCGGATTCACCGGGGAGCTGTTTTTT. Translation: CASREQGVGFTGELFF.